The T cell receptor (beta chain) under discussion was sequenced for a study of lymphopenia after photon versus proton radiotherapy. Concerning this clone: Its antigen is as yet unknown.

Assay used: immunoSEQ multiplex PCR; TCRdb lists only in-frame clones, some missing. The sample includes tens of thousands of clones, about four fifths of them seen just once. Study-level findings and limits: In patients who died, overall survival fell as post-nadir TCR diversity dropped more. Authors raise, but do not show, better survival with proton therapy. After lymphocyte nadir, photon-treated repertoires showed oligoclonal expansion, especially CD8+ Temra.

The CDR3 covers 14 residues. V was trimmed by 1 base and J by 0 bases, leaving 7 bases between them. The germline V gene encodes CDR1 SGHTA and CDR2 FQGNSA. The genes are TRBV7-2 and TRBJ2-7; D is unclear. The receptor was derived from a man aged 55-75 years with pancreatic cancer. The source was peripheral blood, collected from a patient treated with proton-based radiotherapy. This CDR3 reads CASSLGHISYEQYF. The CDR3 DNA reads TGTGCCAGCAGCTTAGGTCATATCTCCTACGAGCAGTACTTC. The variable domain in full, completed from reference TRBV7-2 and TRBJ2-7, reads GAGVSQSPSNKVTEKGKDVELRCDPISGHTALYWYRQSLGQGLEFLIYFQGNSAPDKSGLPSDRFSAERTGGSVSTLTIQRTQQEDSAVYLCASSLGHISYEQYFGPGTRLTVT.